This is a list of T cell receptor beta chains from one sample in a study of blood T cell repertoires in COVID-19. Repertoires were generated with immunoSEQ multiplex PCR, while TCRdb's copy carries only in-frame clones and drops some. The sample has approximately 390,000 clones, approximately 88% seen once. The sequenced material came from PBMCs or T cells enriched from blood (not recorded which). The receptors originated from a woman in her thirties or forties with acute COVID-19. CDR3s leave out the opening cysteine and the closing phenylalanine or tryptophan. A D gene is named only where the DNA matches it firmly. Rows give clone size only sometimes, using once, few, many, or a class for an expanded clone.

.	TRBJ2-7	13	TRBV6-5	.	ASSYSTGYSYEQY
TRBD1	TRBJ1-6	14	TRBV5-6	.	ASSLLGTGSGSPLH
.	TRBJ1-1	12	TRBV7-9	.	ASSHITGNTEAF
.	TRBJ2-3	14	TRBV29-1	.	SVEDLGPGYTDTQY
TRBD1	TRBJ1-4	15	TRBV5-4	medium-sized	ASSWTGQGARGEKLF
.	TRBJ1-1	13	TRBV5-1	.	ASSLRGNGVTEAF
.	TRBJ2-5	12	TRBV30	.	AWSVPLPQETQY
.	TRBJ1-2	12	TRBV21-1	once	ASSEGQELYGYT
.	TRBJ1-1	11	TRBV6-5	.	AVKGRVNTEAF
.	TRBJ1-1	12	TRBV5-1	once	ASSLGQVNTEAF
.	TRBJ2-2	13	TRBV5-8	once	ASSHRTGRAGELF
TRBD2	TRBJ2-5	16	TRBV15	few	ATSRIGLAGPFQETQY
.	TRBJ2-7	13	TRBV27	.	ASSPRVDGSYEQY
.	TRBJ2-5	13	TRBV18	.	ASSPPQGGAETQY
TRBD1	TRBJ1-6	13	TRBV7-2	once	ASSLGRGPNSPLH
.	TRBJ1-1	10	TRBV19	.	ASSGRGTEAF
.	TRBJ1-3	12	TRBV7-8	.	ASSGGAAGNTIY
.	TRBJ1-1	11	TRBV5-1	.	ASSGAGNTEAF
TRBD2	TRBJ2-7	13	TRBV18	once	ASSPIASGGYEQY
.	TRBJ1-5	13	TRBV5-1	.	ARKEQAPRIMPQH
.	TRBJ2-5	13	TRBV3-1/TRBV3-2	.	ASSQVPGGRETQY
.	TRBJ2-5	13	TRBV13	.	ASSLEMVSGETQY
TRBD2	TRBJ2-7	10	TRBV5-6	.	ASTPGGAEQY
.	TRBJ1-4	11	TRBV28	.	ASSPGDAEKLF
.	TRBJ1-1	12	TRBV3-1/TRBV3-2	.	ASSQEDRSTEAF
TRBD1	TRBJ1-1	9	TRBV20-1	once	SAPGQGATF
TRBD2	TRBJ2-1	13	TRBV5-1	.	ASSLGLAGINEQF
TRBD2	TRBJ2-1	12	TRBV2	.	ASSGSGGRNEQF
TRBD2	TRBJ2-1	14	TRBV5-1	.	ASSLLAGASYNEQF
.	TRBJ2-1	12	TRBV9	.	ASSRRGSSNEQF
.	TRBJ2-5	10	TRBV2	.	ASSARPETQY
.	TRBJ1-1	11	TRBV18	.	ASSLETDTEAF
TRBD1	TRBJ1-6	14	TRBV4-1	.	ASSLDLGQGYSPLH
.	TRBJ1-2	12	TRBV14	few	ASSQGRQDYGYT
TRBD1	TRBJ2-5	11	TRBV29-1	few	SAKDRVQETQY
TRBD1	TRBJ2-7	14	TRBV30	.	AWSVRGTGGFYEQY
TRBD1	TRBJ1-1	11	TRBV29-1	.	SVPRTGNTEAF
.	TRBJ1-5	13	TRBV19	.	ASSRSGDSNQPQH
.	TRBJ1-6	11	TRBV6-5	.	ASRSLEGSPLH
.	TRBJ2-5	12	TRBV11-2	.	ASSTTSTQETQY
TRBD1	TRBJ1-1	13	TRBV6-1	.	ASSERTGMNTEAF